Sequencing of this TCR beta chain was carried out in a study of blood T cell repertoires in COVID-19. This clone is labeled medium-sized (0.01 to 0.1%). Study processing details: Estimation of nucleated cell counts relied on the amplification of reference gene primers. The method was immunoSEQ multiplex PCR; TCRdb's version includes in-frame clones alone and lacks a portion of them. D and trimming come from the DNA, and the V and J calls and clone size come from that table. This sample has 110,000 or so clones; over 75% occur once, and the top ten carry around 4.3%. Source material: peripheral blood. The receptor was derived from a man aged 45-65 years with acute or convalescent COVID-19.

The CDR3 protein is CASSPWGTEITYEQYF. The CDR3 DNA sequence: TGTGCCAGCAGCCCGTGGGGGACAGAAATAACCTACGAGCAGTACTTC. The gene calls are TRBV6-6 and TRBJ2-7, with 7 bases fitting TRBD1. Germline V gene data show CDR1 as MNHNY and CDR2 as SVGAGI (reference sequence). V shed 6 bases and J 2 bases; nucleotides not matched to a gene: 13. This CDR3 contains 16 residues.